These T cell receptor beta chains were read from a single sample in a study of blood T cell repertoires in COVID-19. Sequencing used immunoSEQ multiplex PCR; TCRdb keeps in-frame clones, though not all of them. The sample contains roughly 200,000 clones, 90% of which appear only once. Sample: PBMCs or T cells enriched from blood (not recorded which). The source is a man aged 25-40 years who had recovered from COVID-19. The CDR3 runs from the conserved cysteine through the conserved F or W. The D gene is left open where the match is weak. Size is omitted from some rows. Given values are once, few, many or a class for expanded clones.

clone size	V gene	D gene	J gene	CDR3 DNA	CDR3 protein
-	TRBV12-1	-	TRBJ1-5	TGTGCCAGCAGCGCGAACCAGGGGGCTCGCCTTTATAGCAATCAGCCCCAGCATTTT	CASSANQGARLYSNQPQHF
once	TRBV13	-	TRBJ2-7	TGTGCCAGCAGCGTTCTTGAGCGGTCCTACGAGCAGTACTTC	CASSVLERSYEQYF
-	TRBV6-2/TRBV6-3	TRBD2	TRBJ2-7	TGTGCCAGCAGTTTTACTAGCGGGGGTAGGGAGCAGTACTTC	CASSFTSGGREQYF
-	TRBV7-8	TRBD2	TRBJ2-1	TGTGCCAGCAGCCCCGGACTAGCGGGAAAGAACAATGAGCAGTTCTTC	CASSPGLAGKNNEQFF
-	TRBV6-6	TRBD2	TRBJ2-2	TGTGCCAGCAGTCCGGGACTAGCGGGAGGGACGGGAACCGGGGAGCTGTTTTTT	CASSPGLAGGTGTGELFF
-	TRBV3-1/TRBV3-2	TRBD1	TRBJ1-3	TGTGCCAGCAGCCTACAGGGGGGATCTGGAAACACCATATATTTT	CASSLQGGSGNTIYF
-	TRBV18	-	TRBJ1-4	TGTGCCAGCTCAGCCCGACAGGAGTCAAATGAAAAACTGTTTTTT	CASSARQESNEKLFF
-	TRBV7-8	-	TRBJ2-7	TGTGCCAGCAGCTTATTCGGGGTCGAGCAGTACTTC	CASSLFGVEQYF
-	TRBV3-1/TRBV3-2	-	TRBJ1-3	TGTGCCAGCAGCCTACAGGTCAGCTCTGGAAACACCATATATTTT	CASSLQVSSGNTIYF
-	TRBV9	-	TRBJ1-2	TGTGCCAGCAGCCCGGAGGGATACTATGGCTACACCTTC	CASSPEGYYGYTF
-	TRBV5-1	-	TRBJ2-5	TGCGCCAGCAGCTTGACCCCCCCGTGGGGGAGGGAGACCCAGTACTTC	CASSLTPPWGRETQYF
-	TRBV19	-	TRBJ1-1	TGTGCCAGTAGTATCGCACAAATTAAGAACACTGAAGCTTTCTTT	CASSIAQIKNTEAFF
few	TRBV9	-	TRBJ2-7	TGTGCCAGCAGCGTAGTAGCGGACCCAGAGTACGAGCAGTACTTC	CASSVVADPEYEQYF
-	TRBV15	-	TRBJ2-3	TGTGCCACCAGCAGTCGGGACACCAGCACAGATACGCAGTATTTT	CATSSRDTSTDTQYF
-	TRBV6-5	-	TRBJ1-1	TGTGCCAGCATCCCAACAGGGTCGGTTAGCACTGAAGCTTTCTTT	CASIPTGSVSTEAFF
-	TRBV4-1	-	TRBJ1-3	TGCGCCAGCAGCCAAGCCCTCGGGTCGATCTCTGGAAACACCATATATTTT	CASSQALGSISGNTIYF
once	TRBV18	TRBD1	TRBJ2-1	TGTGCCAGCTCACGCCGGGACAGGGTGACTGTGCATGAGCAGTTCTTC	CASSRRDRVTVHEQFF
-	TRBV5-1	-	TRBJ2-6	TGCGCCAGCAGCACTCACAGGGACTCTGGGGCCAACGTCCTGACTTTC	CASSTHRDSGANVLTF
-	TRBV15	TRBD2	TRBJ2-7	TGTGCCACCAGCAGCGGGACTAGCGGGAGGGCCACCTACGAGCAGTACTTC	CATSSGTSGRATYEQYF
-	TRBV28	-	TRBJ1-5	TGTGCCAGCAGTTTGCCACTCCAGGGGAGCAATCAGCCCCAGCATTTT	CASSLPLQGSNQPQHF
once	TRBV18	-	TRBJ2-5	TGTGCCAGCTCACGGACAGAAGAGACCCAGTACTTC	CASSRTEETQYF
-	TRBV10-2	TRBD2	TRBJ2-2	TGCGCCAGCAGGGGGGGACTAGGGACCGGGGAGCTGTTTTTT	CASRGGLGTGELFF
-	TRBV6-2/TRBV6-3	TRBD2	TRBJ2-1	TGTGCCAGCAGTTTGCGGGAGGGGGGAGAGCAGTTCTTC	CASSLREGGEQFF
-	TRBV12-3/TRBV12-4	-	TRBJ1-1	TGTGCCAGCAGTTTATCTTCGTACACTGAAGCTTTCTTT	CASSLSSYTEAFF
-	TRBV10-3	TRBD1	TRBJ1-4	TGTGCCATCAGTGAAGGGACAGCGGGAACTAATGAAAAACTGTTTTTT	CAISEGTAGTNEKLFF
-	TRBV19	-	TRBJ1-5	TGTGCCAGTAGTACCCTGGACAGCCCTAGCAATCAGCCCCAGCATTTT	CASSTLDSPSNQPQHF
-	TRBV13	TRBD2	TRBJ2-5	TGTGCCAGCAGCTTAGTTCTAGCGGGGGGACAAGAGACCCAGTACTTC	CASSLVLAGGQETQYF
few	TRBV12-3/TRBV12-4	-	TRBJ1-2	TGTGCCACCGGTCAGGCAAGTGGCTACACCTTC	CATGQASGYTF
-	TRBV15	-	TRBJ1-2	TGTGCCACCAGCAGTGACCTTCGGACTTACTATGGCTACACCTTC	CATSSDLRTYYGYTF
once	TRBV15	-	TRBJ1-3	TGTGCCACCAGCAGAGATTTTCTCGTACAGGGTACAAACACCATATATTTT	CATSRDFLVQGTNTIYF
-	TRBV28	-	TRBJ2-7	TGTGCCAGCAGTTCCTATTTCCCATCGGTTGGGCCCTCCGACGAGCAGTACTTC	CASSSYFPSVGPSDEQYF
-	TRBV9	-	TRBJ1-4	TGTGCCAGCAGCGTAGAAGAGGGGGCTAATGAAAAACTGTTTTTT	CASSVEEGANEKLFF
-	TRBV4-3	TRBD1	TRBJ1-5	TGCGCCAGCAGTCAGGGGACAGGGGGCGTTCAGCCCCAGCATTTT	CASSQGTGGVQPQHF
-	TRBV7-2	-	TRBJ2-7	TGTGCCAGCAGCCAGCGGCCGTTGCTTTCCTACGAGCAGTACTTC	CASSQRPLLSYEQYF
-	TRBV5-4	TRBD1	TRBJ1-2	TGTGCCAGCAGCTCCCAGGGGGCTGCTGGCTACACCTTC	CASSSQGAAGYTF
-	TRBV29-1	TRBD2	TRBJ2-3	TGCAGCGTTGGGGCTGGCGGGAGGTCAGATACGCAGTATTTT	CSVGAGGRSDTQYF
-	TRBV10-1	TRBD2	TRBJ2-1	TGCGCCAGCAGTGAGTCTCATCGACTAGCGGGAGGTTCTGACAATGAGCAGTTCTTC	CASSESHRLAGGSDNEQFF
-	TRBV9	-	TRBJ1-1	TGTGCCAGCAGCGTGGAGGGCGGGAACACTGAAGCTTTCTTT	CASSVEGGNTEAFF
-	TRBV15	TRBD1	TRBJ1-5	TGTGCCACCCACGACAGGGTTGTGAATCAGCCCCAGCATTTT	CATHDRVVNQPQHF
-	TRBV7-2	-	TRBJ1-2	TGTGCCAGCAGCTTGAACAGGATAAACAACTATGGCTACACCTTC	CASSLNRINNYGYTF
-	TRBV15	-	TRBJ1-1	TGTGCCACCCTTCGCTTCGGGAAGATAGGAGCTTTCTTT	CATLRFGKIGAFF